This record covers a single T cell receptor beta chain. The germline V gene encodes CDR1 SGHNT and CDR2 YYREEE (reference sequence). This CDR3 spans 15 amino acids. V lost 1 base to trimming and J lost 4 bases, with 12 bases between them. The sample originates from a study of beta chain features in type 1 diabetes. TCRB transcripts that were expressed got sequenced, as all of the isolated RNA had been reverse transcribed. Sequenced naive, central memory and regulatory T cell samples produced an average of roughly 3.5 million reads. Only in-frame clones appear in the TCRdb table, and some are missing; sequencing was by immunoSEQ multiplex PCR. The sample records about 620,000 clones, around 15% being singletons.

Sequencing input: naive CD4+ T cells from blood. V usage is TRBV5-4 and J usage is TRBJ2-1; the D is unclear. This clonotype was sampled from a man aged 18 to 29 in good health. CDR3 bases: TGTGCCAGCAGCTTGTCGGCGGCGGTTTACAATGAGCAGTTCTTC. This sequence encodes CASSLSAAVYNEQFF.